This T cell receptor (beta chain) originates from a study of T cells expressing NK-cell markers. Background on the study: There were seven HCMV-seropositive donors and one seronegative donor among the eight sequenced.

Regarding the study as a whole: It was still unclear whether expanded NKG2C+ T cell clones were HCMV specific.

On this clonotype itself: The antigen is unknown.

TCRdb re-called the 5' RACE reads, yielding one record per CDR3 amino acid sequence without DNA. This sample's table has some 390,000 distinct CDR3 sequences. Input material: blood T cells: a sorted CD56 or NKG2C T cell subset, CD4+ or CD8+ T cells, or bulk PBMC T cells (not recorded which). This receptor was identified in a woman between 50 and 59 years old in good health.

The CDR3 sequence: CASSAASVVDEQFF. This chain links TRBV5-1 with TRBJ2-1; TCRdb's D call, TRBD2, is unchecked because there is no DNA. This CDR3 region has 14 residues. Germline CDR1 SGHRS, CDR2 YFSETQ.